This T cell receptor beta chain was retrieved from a study of T cells in Graves' hyperthyroidism and ophthalmopathy. Ends included, the CDR3 has 13 residues. This clonotype was seen a few times. A much larger clone differs from this one at a single base, so this may be a read error. It is unclear where the CDR3 begins or ends on the DNA, so no DNA is shown, and the CDR3 is as TCRdb lists it. There were TCR beta CDR3 regions amplified from RNA transcripts. The HTBI set primed first-round TCR CDR3 RT-PCR. TCRdb passed the multiplex PCR reads through MiXCR, listing each CDR3 protein once. This sample carries about 700,000 distinct CDR3 sequences, 11% to 15% of them seen once, and the ten largest clones take roughly 10%.

The chain carries TRBV12-3 or TRBV12-4 and TRBJ1-2. The sequenced sample consisted of blood. This receptor was obtained from a woman aged 18-30 years with Graves' hyperthyroidism. CDR3 residues: CATQTAGDYGCTF.